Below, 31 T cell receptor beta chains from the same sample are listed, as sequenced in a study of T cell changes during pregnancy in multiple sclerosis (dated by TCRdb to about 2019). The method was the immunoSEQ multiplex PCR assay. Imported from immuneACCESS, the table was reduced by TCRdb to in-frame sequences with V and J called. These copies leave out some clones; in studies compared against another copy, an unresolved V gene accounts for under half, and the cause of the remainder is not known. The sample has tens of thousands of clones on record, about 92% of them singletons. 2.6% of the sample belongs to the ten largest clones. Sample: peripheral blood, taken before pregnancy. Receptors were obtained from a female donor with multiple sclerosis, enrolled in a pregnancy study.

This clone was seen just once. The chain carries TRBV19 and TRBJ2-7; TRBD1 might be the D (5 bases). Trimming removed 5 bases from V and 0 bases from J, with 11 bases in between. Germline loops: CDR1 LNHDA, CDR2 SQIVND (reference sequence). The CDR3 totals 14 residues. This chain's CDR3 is CASSLAGSSYEQYF. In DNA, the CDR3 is TGTGCCAGTAGTCTTGCAGGGTCCTCCTACGAGCAGTACTTC. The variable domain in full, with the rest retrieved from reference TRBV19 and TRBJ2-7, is DGGITQSPKYLFRKEGQNVTLSCEQNLNHDAMYWYRQDPGQGLRLIYYSQIVNDFQKGDIAEGYSVSREKKESFPLTVTSAQKNPTAFYLCASSLAGSSYEQYFGPGTRLTVT.

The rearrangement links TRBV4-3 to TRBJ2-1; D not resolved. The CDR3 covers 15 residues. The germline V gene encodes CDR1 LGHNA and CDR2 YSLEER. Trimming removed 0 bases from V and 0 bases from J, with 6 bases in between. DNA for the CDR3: TGCGCCAGCAGCCAAGACGTGAGCTCCTACAATGAGCAGTTCTTC. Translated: CASSQDVSSYNEQFF.

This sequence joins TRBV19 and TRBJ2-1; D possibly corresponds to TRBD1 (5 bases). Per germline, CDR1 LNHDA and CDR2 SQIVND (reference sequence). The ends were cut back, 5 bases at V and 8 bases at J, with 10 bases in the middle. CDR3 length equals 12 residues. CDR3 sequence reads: CASSQGMDEQFF. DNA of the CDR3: TGTGCCAGTAGTCAGGGTATGGATGAGCAGTTCTTC.

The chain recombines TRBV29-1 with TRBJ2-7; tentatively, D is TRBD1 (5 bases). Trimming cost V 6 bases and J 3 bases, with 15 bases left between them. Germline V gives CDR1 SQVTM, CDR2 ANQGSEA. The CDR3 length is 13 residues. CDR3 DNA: TGCAGCGTGGGTGTTAATAGGGGCTACGAGCAGTACTTC. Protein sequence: CSVGVNRGYEQYF.

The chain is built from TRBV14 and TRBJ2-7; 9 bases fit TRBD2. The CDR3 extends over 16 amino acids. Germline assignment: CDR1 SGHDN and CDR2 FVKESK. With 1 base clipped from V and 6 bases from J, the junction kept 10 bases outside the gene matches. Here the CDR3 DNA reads TGTGCCAGCAGCCAAGCGGTAGGTCTAGCGGGACCCGAGCAGTACTTC. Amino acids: CASSQAVGLAGPEQYF.

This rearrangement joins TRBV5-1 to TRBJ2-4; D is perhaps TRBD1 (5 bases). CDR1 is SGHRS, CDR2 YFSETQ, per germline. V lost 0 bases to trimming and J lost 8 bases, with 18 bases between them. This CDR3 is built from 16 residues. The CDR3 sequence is CASSLESRPGSDIQYF. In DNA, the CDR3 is TGCGCCAGCAGCTTGGAAAGTCGTCCAGGGTCGGACATTCAGTACTTC.

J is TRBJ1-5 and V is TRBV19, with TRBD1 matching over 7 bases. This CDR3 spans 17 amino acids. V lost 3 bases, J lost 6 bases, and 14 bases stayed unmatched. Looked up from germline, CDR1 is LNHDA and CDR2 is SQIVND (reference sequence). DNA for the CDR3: TGTGCCAGTAGTATGTTAGGAGGGGGCGGGTTGGTTCAGCCCCAGCATTTT. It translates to CASSMLGGGGLVQPQHF. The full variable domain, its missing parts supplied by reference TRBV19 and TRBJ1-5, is DGGITQSPKYLFRKEGQNVTLSCEQNLNHDAMYWYRQDPGQGLRLIYYSQIVNDFQKGDIAEGYSVSREKKESFPLTVTSAQKNPTAFYLCASSMLGGGGLVQPQHFGDGTRLSIL.

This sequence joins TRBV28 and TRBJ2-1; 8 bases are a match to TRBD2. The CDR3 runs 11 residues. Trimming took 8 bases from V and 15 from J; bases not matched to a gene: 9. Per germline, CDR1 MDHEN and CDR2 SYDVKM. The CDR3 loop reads CASGGTRVRFF. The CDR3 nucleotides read TGTGCCAGCGGGGGGACTAGAGTGCGGTTCTTC. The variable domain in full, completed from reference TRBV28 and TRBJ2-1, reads DVKVTQSSRYLVKRTGEKVFLECVQDMDHENMFWYRQDPGLGLRLIYFSYDVKMKEKGDIPEGYSVSREKKERFSLILESASTNQTSMYLCASGGTRVRFFGPGTRLTVL.

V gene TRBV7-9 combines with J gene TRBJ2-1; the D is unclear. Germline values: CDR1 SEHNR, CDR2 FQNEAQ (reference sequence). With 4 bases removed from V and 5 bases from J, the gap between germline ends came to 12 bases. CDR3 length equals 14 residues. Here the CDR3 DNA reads TGTGCCAGCAGCTCCTTCGAGGTAAACAATGAGCAGTTCTTC. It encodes CASSSFEVNNEQFF.

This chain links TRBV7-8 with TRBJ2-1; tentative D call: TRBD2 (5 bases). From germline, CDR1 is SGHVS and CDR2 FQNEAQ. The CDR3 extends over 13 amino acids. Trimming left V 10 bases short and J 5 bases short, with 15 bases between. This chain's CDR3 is CAIKRSLNNEQFF. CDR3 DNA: TGTGCCATCAAGCGGTCTTTGAACAATGAGCAGTTCTTC. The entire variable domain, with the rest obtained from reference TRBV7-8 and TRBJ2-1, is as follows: GAGVSQSPRYKVAKRGQDVALRCDPISGHVSLFWYQQALGQGPEFLTYFQNEAQLDKSGLPSDRFFAERPEGSVSTLKIQRTQQEDSAVYLCAIKRSLNNEQFFGPGTRLTVL.

The CDR3 nucleotides are TGTGCCAGCATGCTGGACAGAGTTAATGAAAAACTGTTTTTT. Translated, it gives CASMLDRVNEKLFF. This sequence joins TRBV28 and TRBJ1-4; the D gene is possibly TRBD1 (6 bases). The CDR3 totals 14 residues. Trimming left V 7 bases short and J 4 bases short, with 13 bases between. The germline CDR1 and CDR2 sequences are MDHEN and SYDVKM.

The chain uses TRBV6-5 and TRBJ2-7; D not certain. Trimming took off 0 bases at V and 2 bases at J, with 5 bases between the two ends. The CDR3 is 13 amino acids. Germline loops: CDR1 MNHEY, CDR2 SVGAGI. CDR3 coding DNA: TGTGCCAGCAGTTACTCGAACACCTACGAGCAGTACTTC. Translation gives CASSYSNTYEQYF.

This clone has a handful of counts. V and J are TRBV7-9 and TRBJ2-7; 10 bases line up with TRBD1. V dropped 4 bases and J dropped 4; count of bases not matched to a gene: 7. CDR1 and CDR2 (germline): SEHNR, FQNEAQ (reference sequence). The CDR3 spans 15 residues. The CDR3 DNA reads TGTGCCAGCAGCTCACCGGGACAGGGGTCGTACGAGCAGTACTTC. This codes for CASSSPGQGSYEQYF.

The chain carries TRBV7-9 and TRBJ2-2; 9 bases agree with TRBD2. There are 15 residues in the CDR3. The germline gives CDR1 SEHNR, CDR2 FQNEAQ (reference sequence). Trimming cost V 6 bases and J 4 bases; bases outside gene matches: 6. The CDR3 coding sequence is TGTGCCAGCAGTCCGAGCGGGAGGCCCACCGGGGAGCTGTTTTTT. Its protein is CASSPSGRPTGELFF.

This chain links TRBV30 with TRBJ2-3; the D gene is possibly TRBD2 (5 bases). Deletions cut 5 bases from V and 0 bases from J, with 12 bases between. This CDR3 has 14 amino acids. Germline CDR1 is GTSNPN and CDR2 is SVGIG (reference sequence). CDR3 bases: TGTGCCTGGGGCGGAGGTCCTAGCACAGATACGCAGTATTTT. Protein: CAWGGGPSTDTQYF.

The CDR3, as DNA: TGTGCCAGCAGTTTAAGTCTGGGGGCGGGCACTGAAGCTTTCTTT. Amino acid sequence: CASSLSLGAGTEAFF. V and J are TRBV28 and TRBJ1-1, with D tentatively TRBD1 (6 bases). V lost 2 bases, J lost 4 bases, and 14 bases lay in between. There are 15 residues in the CDR3. Germline loops: CDR1 MDHEN, CDR2 SYDVKM.

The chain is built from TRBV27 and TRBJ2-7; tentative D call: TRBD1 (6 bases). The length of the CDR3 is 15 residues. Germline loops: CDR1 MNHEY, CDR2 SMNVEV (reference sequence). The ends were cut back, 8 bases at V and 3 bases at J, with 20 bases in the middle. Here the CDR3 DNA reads TGTGCCAGCGCGTTAACAGGGTCGGGGAACTACGAGCAGTACTTC. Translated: CASALTGSGNYEQYF.

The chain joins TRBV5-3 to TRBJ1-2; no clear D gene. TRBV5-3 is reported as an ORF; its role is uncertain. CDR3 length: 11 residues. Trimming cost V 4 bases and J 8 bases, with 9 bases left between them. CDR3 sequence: CARSPLRGYTF. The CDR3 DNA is TGTGCCAGAAGCCCCCTCAGGGGCTACACCTTC.

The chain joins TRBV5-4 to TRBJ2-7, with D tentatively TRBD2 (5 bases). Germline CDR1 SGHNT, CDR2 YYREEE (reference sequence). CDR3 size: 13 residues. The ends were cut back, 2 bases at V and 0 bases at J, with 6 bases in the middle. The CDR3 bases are TGTGCCAGCAGCTTCGGGGTCTCCTACGAGCAGTACTTC. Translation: CASSFGVSYEQYF.

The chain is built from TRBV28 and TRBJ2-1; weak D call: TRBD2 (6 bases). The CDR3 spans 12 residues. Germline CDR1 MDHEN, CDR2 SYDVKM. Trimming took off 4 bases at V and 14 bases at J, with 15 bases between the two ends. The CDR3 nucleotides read TGTGCCAGCAGTTCGGGACTCCCCCAGGAGTTCTTC. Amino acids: CASSSGLPQEFF.

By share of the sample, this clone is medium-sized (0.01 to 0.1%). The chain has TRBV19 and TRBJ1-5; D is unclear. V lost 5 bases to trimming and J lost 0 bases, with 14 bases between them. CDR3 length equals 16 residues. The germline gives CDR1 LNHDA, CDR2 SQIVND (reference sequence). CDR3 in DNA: TGTGCCAGTAGTCAATCGTCGGGTTATAGCAATCAGCCCCAGCATTTT. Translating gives CASSQSSGYSNQPQHF. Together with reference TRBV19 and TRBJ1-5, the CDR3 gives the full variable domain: DGGITQSPKYLFRKEGQNVTLSCEQNLNHDAMYWYRQDPGQGLRLIYYSQIVNDFQKGDIAEGYSVSREKKESFPLTVTSAQKNPTAFYLCASSQSSGYSNQPQHFGDGTRLSIL.

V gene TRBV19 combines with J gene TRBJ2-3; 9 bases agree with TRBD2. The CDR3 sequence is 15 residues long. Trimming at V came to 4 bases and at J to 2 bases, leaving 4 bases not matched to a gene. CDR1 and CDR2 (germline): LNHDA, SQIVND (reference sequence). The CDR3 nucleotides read TGTGCCAGTAGTACCGGGACTAGCTACACAGATACGCAGTATTTT. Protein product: CASSTGTSYTDTQYF. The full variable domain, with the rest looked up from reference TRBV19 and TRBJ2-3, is DGGITQSPKYLFRKEGQNVTLSCEQNLNHDAMYWYRQDPGQGLRLIYYSQIVNDFQKGDIAEGYSVSREKKESFPLTVTSAQKNPTAFYLCASSTGTSYTDTQYFGPGTRLTVL.

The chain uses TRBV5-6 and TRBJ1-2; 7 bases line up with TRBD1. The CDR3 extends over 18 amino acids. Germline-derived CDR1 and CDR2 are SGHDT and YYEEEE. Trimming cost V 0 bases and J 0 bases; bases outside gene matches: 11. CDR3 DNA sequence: TGTGCCAGCAGCTTGGGAATTGACAGGGTAGGAGCTAACTATGGCTACACCTTC. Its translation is CASSLGIDRVGANYGYTF.

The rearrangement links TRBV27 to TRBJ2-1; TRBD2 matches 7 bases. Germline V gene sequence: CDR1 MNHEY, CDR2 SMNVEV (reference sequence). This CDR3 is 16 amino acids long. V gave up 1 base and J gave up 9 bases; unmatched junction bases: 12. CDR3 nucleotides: TGTGCCAGCAGTTTATACTTATCGGGACTAAGTGCTGAGCAGTTCTTC. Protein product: CASSLYLSGLSAEQFF.

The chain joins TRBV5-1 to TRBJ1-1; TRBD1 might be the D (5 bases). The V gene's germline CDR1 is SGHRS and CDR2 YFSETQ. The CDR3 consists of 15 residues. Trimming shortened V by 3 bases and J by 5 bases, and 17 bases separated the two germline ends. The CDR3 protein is CASSSMGRDLTEAFF. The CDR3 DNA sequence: TGCGCCAGCAGCTCCATGGGCAGGGATTTAACTGAAGCTTTCTTT.

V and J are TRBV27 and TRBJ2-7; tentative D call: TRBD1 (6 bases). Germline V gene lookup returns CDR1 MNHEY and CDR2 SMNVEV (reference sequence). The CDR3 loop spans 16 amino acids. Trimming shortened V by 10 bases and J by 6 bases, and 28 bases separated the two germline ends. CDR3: CATSYVGGQSPSEQYF. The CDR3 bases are TGTGCCACTAGCTACGTGGGCGGACAGTCGCCCAGCGAGCAGTACTTC.

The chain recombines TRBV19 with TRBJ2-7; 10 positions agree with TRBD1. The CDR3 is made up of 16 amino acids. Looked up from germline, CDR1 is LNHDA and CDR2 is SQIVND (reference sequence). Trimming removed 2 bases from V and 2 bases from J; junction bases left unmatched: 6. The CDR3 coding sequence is TGTGCCAGTAGTATACTCGCCGGGACAGGGGCCTACGAGCAGTACTTC. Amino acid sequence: CASSILAGTGAYEQYF.

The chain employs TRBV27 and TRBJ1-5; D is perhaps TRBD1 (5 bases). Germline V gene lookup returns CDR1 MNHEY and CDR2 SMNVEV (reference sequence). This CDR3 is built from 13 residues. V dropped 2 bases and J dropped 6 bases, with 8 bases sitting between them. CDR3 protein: CASSLQGTQPQHF. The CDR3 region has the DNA TGTGCCAGCAGTTTACAGGGAACTCAGCCCCAGCATTTT.

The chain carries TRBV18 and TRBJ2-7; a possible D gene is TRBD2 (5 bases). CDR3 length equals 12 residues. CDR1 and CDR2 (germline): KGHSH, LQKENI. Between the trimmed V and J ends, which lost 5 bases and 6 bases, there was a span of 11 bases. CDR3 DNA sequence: TGTGCCAGCTCAGGACTTCTGGGCGAGCAGTACTTC. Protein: CASSGLLGEQYF.

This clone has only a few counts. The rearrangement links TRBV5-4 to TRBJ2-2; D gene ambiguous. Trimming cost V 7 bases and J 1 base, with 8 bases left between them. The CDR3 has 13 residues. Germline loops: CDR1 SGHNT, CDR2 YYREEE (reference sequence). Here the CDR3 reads CASQEVNTGELFF. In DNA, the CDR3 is TGTGCCAGCCAAGAGGTGAACACCGGGGAGCTGTTTTTT.

The CDR3 coding sequence is TGTGCCAGCAGTCCTCTCGGTAGCCCCGCCGGCTACGAGCAGTACTTC. Amino acid sequence: CASSPLGSPAGYEQYF. The chain links TRBV28 to TRBJ2-7; D remains ambiguous. Germline values: CDR1 MDHEN, CDR2 SYDVKM. The CDR3 consists of 16 residues. V was cut by 5 bases and J by 3 bases, with 20 bases left in between.